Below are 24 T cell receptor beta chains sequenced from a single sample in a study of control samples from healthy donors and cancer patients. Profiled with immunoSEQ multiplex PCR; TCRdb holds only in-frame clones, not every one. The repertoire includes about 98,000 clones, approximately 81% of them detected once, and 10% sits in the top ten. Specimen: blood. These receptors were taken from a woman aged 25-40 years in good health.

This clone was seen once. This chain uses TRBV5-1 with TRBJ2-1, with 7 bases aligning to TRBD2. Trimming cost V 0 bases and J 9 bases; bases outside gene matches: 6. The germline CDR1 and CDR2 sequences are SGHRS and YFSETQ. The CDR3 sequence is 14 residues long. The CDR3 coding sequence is TGCGCCAGCAGCTTGGGAGGAGGGGAGGGTGAGCAGTTCTTC. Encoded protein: CASSLGGGEGEQFF.

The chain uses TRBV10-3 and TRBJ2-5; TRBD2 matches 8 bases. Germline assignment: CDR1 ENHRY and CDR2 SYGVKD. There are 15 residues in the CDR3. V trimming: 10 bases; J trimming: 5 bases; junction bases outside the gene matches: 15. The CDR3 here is CATSAGGLGLETQYF. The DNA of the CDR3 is TGTGCCACATCGGCGGGGGGCTTGGGTCTGGAGACCCAGTACTTC.

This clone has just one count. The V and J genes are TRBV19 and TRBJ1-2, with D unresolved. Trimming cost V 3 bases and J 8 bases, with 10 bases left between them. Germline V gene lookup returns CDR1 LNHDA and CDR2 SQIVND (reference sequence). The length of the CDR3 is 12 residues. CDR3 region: CASSILGRGYTF. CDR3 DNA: TGTGCCAGTAGTATCCTAGGACGCGGCTACACCTTC.

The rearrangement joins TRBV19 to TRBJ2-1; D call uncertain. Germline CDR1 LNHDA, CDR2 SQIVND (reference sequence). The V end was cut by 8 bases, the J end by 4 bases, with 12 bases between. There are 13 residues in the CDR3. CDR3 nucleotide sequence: TGTGCCAGTCGAAAGGCGGATTACAATGAGCAGTTCTTC. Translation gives CASRKADYNEQFF. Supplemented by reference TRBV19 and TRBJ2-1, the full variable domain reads DGGITQSPKYLFRKEGQNVTLSCEQNLNHDAMYWYRQDPGQGLRLIYYSQIVNDFQKGDIAEGYSVSREKKESFPLTVTSAQKNPTAFYLCASRKADYNEQFFGPGTRLTVL.

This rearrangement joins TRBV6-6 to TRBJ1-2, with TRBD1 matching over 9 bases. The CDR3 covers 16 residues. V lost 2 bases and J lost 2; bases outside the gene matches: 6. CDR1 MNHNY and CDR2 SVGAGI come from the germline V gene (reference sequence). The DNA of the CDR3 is TGTGCCAGCAGTTACGGAGGGACAGGGTTAAACTATGGCTACACCTTC. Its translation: CASSYGGTGLNYGYTF.

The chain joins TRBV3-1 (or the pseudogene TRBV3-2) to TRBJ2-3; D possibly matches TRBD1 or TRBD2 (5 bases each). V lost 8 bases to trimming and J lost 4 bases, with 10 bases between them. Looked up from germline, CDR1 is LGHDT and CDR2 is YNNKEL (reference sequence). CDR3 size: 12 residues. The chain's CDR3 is CASAQGADTQYF. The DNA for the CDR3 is TGTGCCAGCGCCCAGGGAGCAGATACGCAGTATTTT.

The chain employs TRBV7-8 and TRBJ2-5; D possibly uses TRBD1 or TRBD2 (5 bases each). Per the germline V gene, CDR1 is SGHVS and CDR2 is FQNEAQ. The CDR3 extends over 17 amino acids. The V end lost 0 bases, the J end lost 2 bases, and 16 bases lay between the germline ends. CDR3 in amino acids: CASSLAPRGTRQETQYF. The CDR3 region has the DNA TGTGCCAGCAGCTTAGCCCCGAGGGGAACTAGACAAGAGACCCAGTACTTC.

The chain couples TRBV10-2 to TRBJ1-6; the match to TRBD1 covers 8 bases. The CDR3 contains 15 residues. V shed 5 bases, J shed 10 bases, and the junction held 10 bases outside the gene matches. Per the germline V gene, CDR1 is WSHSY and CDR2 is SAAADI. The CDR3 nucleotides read TGCGCCAGCAGTATAGACGACAGGGGTGGATCACCCCTCCACTTT. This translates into CASSIDDRGGSPLHF.

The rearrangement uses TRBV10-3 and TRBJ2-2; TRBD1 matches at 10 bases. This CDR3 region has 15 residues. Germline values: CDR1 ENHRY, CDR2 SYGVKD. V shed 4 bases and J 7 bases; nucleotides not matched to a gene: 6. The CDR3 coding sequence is TGTGCCATCAGTGGAGGGACAGGGGCGATCGGGGAGCTGTTTTTT. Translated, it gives CAISGGTGAIGELFF.

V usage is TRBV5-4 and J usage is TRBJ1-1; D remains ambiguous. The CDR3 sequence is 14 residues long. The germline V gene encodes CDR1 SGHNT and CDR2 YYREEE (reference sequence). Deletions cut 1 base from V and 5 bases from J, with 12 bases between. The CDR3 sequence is CASSLSVAGTEAFF. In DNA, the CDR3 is TGTGCCAGCAGCTTGAGTGTTGCGGGAACTGAAGCTTTCTTT.

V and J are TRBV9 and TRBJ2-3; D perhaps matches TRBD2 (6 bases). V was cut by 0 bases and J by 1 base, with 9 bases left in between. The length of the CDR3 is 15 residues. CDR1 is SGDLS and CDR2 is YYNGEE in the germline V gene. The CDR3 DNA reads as TGTGCCAGCAGCGTAGAAACGGGGGGCACAGATACGCAGTATTTT. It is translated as CASSVETGGTDTQYF.

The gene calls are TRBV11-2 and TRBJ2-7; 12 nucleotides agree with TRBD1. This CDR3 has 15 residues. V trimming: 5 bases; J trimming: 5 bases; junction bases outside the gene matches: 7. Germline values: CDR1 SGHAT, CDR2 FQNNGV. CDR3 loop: CASSATGTGGHEQYF. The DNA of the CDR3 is TGTGCCAGCAGCGCAACCGGGACAGGGGGCCACGAGCAGTACTTC.

Written as DNA, the CDR3 is TGTGCCAGCAGCCTTTTGCTTACTAGCGGGGGCGGCCTCCTCACAGATACGCAGTATTTT. It codes for CASSLLLTSGGGLLTDTQYF. The chain recombines TRBV3-1 (or the pseudogene TRBV3-2) with TRBJ2-3, with TRBD2 identical over 11 bases. V trimming: 4 bases; J trimming: 2 bases; junction bases outside the gene matches: 17. Germline V gene data show CDR1 as LGHDT and CDR2 as YNNKEL (reference sequence). The CDR3 consists of 20 residues.

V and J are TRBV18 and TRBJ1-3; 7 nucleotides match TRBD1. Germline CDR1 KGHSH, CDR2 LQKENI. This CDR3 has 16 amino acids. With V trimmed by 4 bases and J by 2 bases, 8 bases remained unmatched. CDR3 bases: TGTGCCAGCTCACGTGATACAGGGGCAACTGGAAACACCATATATTTT. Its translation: CASSRDTGATGNTIYF.

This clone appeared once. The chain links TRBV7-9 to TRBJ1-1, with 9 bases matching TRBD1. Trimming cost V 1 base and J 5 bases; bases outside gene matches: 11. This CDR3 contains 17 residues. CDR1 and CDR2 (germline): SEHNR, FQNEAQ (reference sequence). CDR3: CASSLGLQQGAFTEAFF. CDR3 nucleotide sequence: TGTGCCAGCAGCTTAGGCCTGCAACAGGGGGCGTTTACTGAAGCTTTCTTT.

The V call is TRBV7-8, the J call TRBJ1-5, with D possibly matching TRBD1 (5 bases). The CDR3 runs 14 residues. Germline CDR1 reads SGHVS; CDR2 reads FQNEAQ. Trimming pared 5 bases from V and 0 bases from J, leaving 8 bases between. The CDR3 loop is CASSTDSSNQPQHF. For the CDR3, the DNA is TGTGCCAGCAGCACCGACAGTAGCAATCAGCCCCAGCATTTT.

CDR3 protein: CASSYPDRALFEQFF. For the CDR3, the DNA is TGTGCCAGCAGTTACCCGGACAGGGCGTTGTTTGAGCAGTTCTTC. The V gene is TRBV6-6, the J gene TRBJ2-1, with 8 bases matching TRBD1. Per germline, CDR1 MNHNY and CDR2 SVGAGI (reference sequence). V lost 2 bases, J lost 9 bases, and 9 bases stayed unmatched. This CDR3 has 15 residues.

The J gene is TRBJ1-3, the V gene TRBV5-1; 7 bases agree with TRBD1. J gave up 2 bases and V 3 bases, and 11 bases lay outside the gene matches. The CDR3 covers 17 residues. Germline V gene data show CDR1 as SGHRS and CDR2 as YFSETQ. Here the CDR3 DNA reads TGCGCCAGCAGCTATGTGACAGGGTCGGCAACTGGAAACACCATATATTTT. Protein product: CASSYVTGSATGNTIYF. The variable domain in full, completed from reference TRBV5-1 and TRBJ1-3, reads KAGVTQTPRYLIKTRGQQVTLSCSPISGHRSVSWYQQTPGQGLQFLFEYFSETQRNKGNFPGRFSGRQFSNSRSEMNVSTLELGDSALYLCASSYVTGSATGNTIYFGEGSWLTVV.

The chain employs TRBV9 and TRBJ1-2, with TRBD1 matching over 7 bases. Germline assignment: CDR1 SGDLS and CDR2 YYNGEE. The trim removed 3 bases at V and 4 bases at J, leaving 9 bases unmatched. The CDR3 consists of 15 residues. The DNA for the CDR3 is TGTGCCAGCAGCGCCCCAGGGGGTAAGGTCTATGGCTACACCTTC. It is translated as CASSAPGGKVYGYTF.

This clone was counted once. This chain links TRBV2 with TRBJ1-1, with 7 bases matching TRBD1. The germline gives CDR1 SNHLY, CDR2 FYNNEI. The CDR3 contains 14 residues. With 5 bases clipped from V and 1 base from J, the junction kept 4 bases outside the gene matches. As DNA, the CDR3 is TGTGCCAGCAGTATCCGACAGGGGAACACTGAAGCTTTCTTT. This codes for CASSIRQGNTEAFF.

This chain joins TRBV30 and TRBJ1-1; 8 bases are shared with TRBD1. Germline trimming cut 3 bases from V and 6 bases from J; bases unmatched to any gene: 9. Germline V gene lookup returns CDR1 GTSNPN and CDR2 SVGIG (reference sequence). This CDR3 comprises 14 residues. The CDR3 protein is CAWRPGGGRAEAFF. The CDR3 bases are TGTGCCTGGAGACCAGGGGGCGGGAGGGCTGAAGCTTTCTTT.

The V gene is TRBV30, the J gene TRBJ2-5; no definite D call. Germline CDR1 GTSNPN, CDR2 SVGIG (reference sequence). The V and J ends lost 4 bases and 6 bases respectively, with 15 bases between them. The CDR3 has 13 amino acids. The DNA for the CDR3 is TGTGCCTGGACCATCCCGGACGGCCAGACCCAGTACTTC. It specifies CAWTIPDGQTQYF.

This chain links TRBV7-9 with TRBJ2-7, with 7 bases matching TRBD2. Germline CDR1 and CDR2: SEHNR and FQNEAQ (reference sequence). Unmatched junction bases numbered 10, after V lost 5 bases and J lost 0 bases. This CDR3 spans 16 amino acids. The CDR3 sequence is CASSLRSGGYSYEQYF. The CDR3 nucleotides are TGTGCCAGCAGCCTCCGCTCGGGGGGATACTCCTACGAGCAGTACTTC.

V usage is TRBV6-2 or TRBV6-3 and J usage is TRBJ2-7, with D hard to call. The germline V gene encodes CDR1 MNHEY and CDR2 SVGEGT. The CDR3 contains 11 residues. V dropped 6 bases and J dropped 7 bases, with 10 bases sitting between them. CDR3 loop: CASRYVREQYF. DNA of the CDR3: TGTGCCAGCAGGTACGTGAGGGAGCAGTACTTC.